A selection of T cell receptor beta chains follows, all from one sample in a study of blood T cells in healthy people across ages. TCRdb re-analysed the 5' RACE reads in MiXCR, keeping a single row per CDR3 protein. This table has around 1,800,000 distinct CDR3 sequences, 35% to 50% appearing once. The sample was blood. All receptors derive from a human donor in good health. Each CDR3 is given with its conserved first and last residue. The order of the fields is J gene, clone size, V gene, D gene, CDR3 DNA, CDR3 protein. A D gene is named only where the DNA matches it firmly. Clone size, where shown, is once, few, many, or a class for clones that have expanded.

>TRBJ2-7|.|TRBV14|.
TGTGCCAGCAGCCAAAGTCGAGGGACCTACGAGCAGTACTTC
CASSQSRGTYEQYF
>TRBJ1-2|.|TRBV29-1|TRBD1
TGCAGCGTTATATCAGACAGGGCCTATGGCTACACCTTC
CSVISDRAYGYTF
>TRBJ2-4|.|TRBV12-3/TRBV12-4|.
TGTGCCAGCGCGGTCACGGTTACCGAAAACATTCAGTACTTC
CASAVTVTENIQYF
>TRBJ2-7|few|TRBV12-3/TRBV12-4|.
TGTGCCAGCAGTTTGGAAGGGGTACTTACCTACGAGCAGTACTTC
CASSLEGVLTYEQYF
>TRBJ2-5|.|TRBV11-2|.
TGTGCCAGCAGCCCCATGTTGACACGAGAGACCCAGTACTTC
CASSPMLTRETQYF
>TRBJ2-1|once|TRBV10-3|.
TGTGCCATCAGGGGGGAGCGGGACACCTCCTACAATGAGCAGTTCTTC
CAIRGERDTSYNEQFF
>TRBJ2-1|.|TRBV5-1|.
TGCGCCAGCAGCTTGTTCCGGCCCCCAACCTACAATGAGCAGTTCTTC
CASSLFRPPTYNEQFF
>TRBJ2-7|few|TRBV2|TRBD1
TGTGCCAGCAGCATCAACCGAAGACAGGGTTCGGGTTCTTACAACACCTACGAGCAGTACTTC
CASSINRRQGSGSYNTYEQYF
>TRBJ1-1|.|TRBV7-9|.
TGTGCCAGCAGCTTAGTTCAAGAATCGAACACTGAAGCTTTCTTT
CASSLVQESNTEAFF
>TRBJ2-5|.|TRBV20-1|.
TGCAGTGCTAGAGATTTTGGGCAGTTAGAGACCCAGTACTTC
CSARDFGQLETQYF
>TRBJ1-2|few|TRBV3-1|TRBD1
TGTGCCAGCAGCCTGCGGGACAGGAGCTACACCTTC
CASSLRDRSYTF
>TRBJ1-2|.|TRBV20-1|.
TGCAGTGCTAGGGGGGGAAATGGTGGCTACACCTTC
CSARGGNGGYTF
>TRBJ2-3|few|TRBV24-1|.
TGTGCCACCAGTGATATAAACGGGAAGGACGAGTATTTT
CATSDINGKDEYF
>TRBJ2-5|.|TRBV29-1|.
TGCAGCGTCTCGGTAGGGGGGATGGAGACCCAGTACTTC
CSVSVGGMETQYF
>TRBJ1-2|.|TRBV6-6|.
TGTGCCACCGGTCGGACCAGGTACTATGGCTACACCTTC
CATGRTRYYGYTF
>TRBJ2-3|.|TRBV2|.
TGTGCCAGCAGTGATCTAGCAGTGGGCACAGATACGCAGTATTTT
CASSDLAVGTDTQYF
>TRBJ2-2|.|TRBV7-2|.
TGTGCCAGCAGCAACAGGGCCATGAACACCGGGGAGCTGTTTTTT
CASSNRAMNTGELFF
>TRBJ1-1|.|TRBV9|.
TGTGCCAGCAGCGGCAGAGGGGGGGTTGAAGCTTTCTTT
CASSGRGGVEAFF
>TRBJ2-3|.|TRBV6-6|.
TGTGCCAGCAGTTACGTATACGGAGATACGCAGTATTTT
CASSYVYGDTQYF
>TRBJ1-4|few|TRBV7-2|.
TGTGCCAGCAGCCGCACGGGAGGAGGGGAAAAACTGTTTTTT
CASSRTGGGEKLFF
>TRBJ2-3|.|TRBV2|TRBD1
TGTGCCAGCAGTGCCGGGACAGGGGTTCAGACAGATACGCAGTATTTT
CASSAGTGVQTDTQYF
>TRBJ1-5|few|TRBV24-1|TRBD1
TGTGCCACCAGTGACCAACAGGGGGCTGCAGGTCAGCCCCAGCATTTT
CATSDQQGAAGQPQHF
>TRBJ2-7|.|TRBV10-2|.
TGCGCCAGCAGTGGCTACAGGGACGCCTACGAGCAGTACTTC
CASSGYRDAYEQYF
>TRBJ2-5|few|TRBV11-2|.
TGTGCCAGCAGCTTAGGAGGTAGCGAGGGGGAGACCCAGTACTTC
CASSLGGSEGETQYF
>TRBJ1-2|.|TRBV6-6|TRBD1
TGTGCCAGCAGTTCTCCCTTTTGGCAGGGGGCTGGTGGCTACACCTTC
CASSSPFWQGAGGYTF
>TRBJ2-1|.|TRBV5-1|.
TGCGCCAGCAGCTTGGGCGTGGGGTCCGATGAGCAGTTCTTC
CASSLGVGSDEQFF
>TRBJ1-6|.|TRBV6-5|TRBD1
TGTGCCAGCAGTTATCAGGAGGGGGCATCACCCCTCCACTTT
CASSYQEGASPLHF
>TRBJ2-6|.|TRBV2|TRBD1
TGTGCCAGCAGTGAAGGGACAGGGTTTGCTGGGGCCAACGTCCTGACTTTC
CASSEGTGFAGANVLTF
>TRBJ1-2|.|TRBV5-1|.
TGCGCCAGCAGCCGGAACGACGGCAGGGAGGATGGCTACACCTTC
CASSRNDGREDGYTF
>TRBJ2-7|many|TRBV29-1|.
TGCAGCGTTGGGGCATCCTCCTACGAGCAGTACTTC
CSVGASSYEQYF
>TRBJ1-5|.|TRBV4-2|.
TGTGCCAGCAGCCACACTCAAATCGTCGGGGGCAGGACTCAGCCCCAGCATTTT
CASSHTQIVGGRTQPQHF
>TRBJ2-6|.|TRBV4-3|.
TGCGCCAGCAGCCAAGTTTCCGGCGAGTACTCTGGGGCCAACGTCCTGACTTTC
CASSQVSGEYSGANVLTF
>TRBJ2-7|.|TRBV12-3/TRBV12-4|TRBD1
TGTGCCAGCAGACCAGGAAGGGGGCGCGTAAACGAGCAGTACTTC
CASRPGRGRVNEQYF
>TRBJ1-1|.|TRBV2|.
TGTGCCAGCAGTGAACGGGTAGGACTTGAAGCTTTCTTT
CASSERVGLEAFF
>TRBJ1-2|.|TRBV29-1|TRBD1
TGCAGCGTTGATTCGAGGGACAGGGTTAATGGCTACACCTTC
CSVDSRDRVNGYTF
>TRBJ1-2|once|TRBV2|.
TGTGCCAGTAGAGACCAGGGTCGCTATGGCTACACCTTC
CASRDQGRYGYTF